This entry lists 12 T cell receptor beta chains sequenced from one sample in a study of blood T cell repertoires in COVID-19 (dated by TCRdb to about 2020). Library method: the immunoSEQ multiplex PCR assay. This immuneACCESS table, as held by TCRdb, lists in-frame sequences with V and J called but not all clones. Of the missing ones, under half trace to an unresolved V gene in checked studies; the others have no known cause. This sample has around 86,000 clones in its table, and around 90% of those were observed once. Of the sample, approximately 4.4% falls within the top ten clones. Sequencing was done on a sample of peripheral blood. These receptors came from a woman older than 75 with acute or convalescent COVID-19.

The chain employs TRBV15 and TRBJ1-2; D possibly corresponds to TRBD1 (6 bases). V was trimmed by 0 bases and J by 8 bases, leaving 7 bases between them. The CDR3 loop spans 12 amino acids. The germline V gene encodes CDR1 LNHNV and CDR2 YYDKDF (reference sequence). CDR3 sequence reads: CATSREQGGYTF. CDR3 nucleotide sequence: TGTGCCACCAGCAGAGAACAGGGAGGCTACACCTTC.

The chain is built from TRBV15 and TRBJ1-2; D gene unclear. Between the trimmed V and J ends, which lost 0 bases and 5 bases, there was a span of 13 bases. The CDR3 totals 15 residues. Germline V gives CDR1 LNHNV, CDR2 YYDKDF (reference sequence). In DNA form, the CDR3 reads TGTGCCACCAGCAGAGATGATCGCGCTGGTTATGGCTACACCTTC. This codes for CATSRDDRAGYGYTF. Variable domain in full (rest from reference TRBV15 and TRBJ1-2): DAMVIQNPRYQVTQFGKPVTLSCSQTLNHNVMYWYQQKSSQAPKLLFHYYDKDFNNEADTPDNFQSRRPNTSFCFLDIRSPGLGDTAMYLCATSRDDRAGYGYTFGSGTRLTVV.

The rearrangement joins TRBV5-1 to TRBJ1-6, with 7 bases fitting TRBD1. The CDR3 length is 17 residues. CDR1 is SGHRS, CDR2 YFSETQ, per germline. The V and J ends lost 1 base and 4 bases, in that order; junction bases with no gene match: 8. The CDR3 coding sequence is TGCGCCAGCAGCTTGCGACCCGGGACAGATTATAATTCACCCCTCCACTTT. It encodes CASSLRPGTDYNSPLHF.

This chain uses TRBV5-1 with TRBJ2-5, with TRBD2 matching 9 bases. CDR1 and CDR2 from the germline V gene are SGHRS and YFSETQ. The CDR3 runs to 15 residues. V shed 2 bases, J shed 3 bases, and the junction held 5 bases outside the gene matches. CDR3 in amino acids: CASSFGGTSKETQYF. DNA of the CDR3: TGCGCCAGCAGCTTTGGGGGGACTAGCAAAGAGACCCAGTACTTC.

The chain is built from TRBV18 and TRBJ1-2; the D gene is possibly TRBD1 (5 bases). V was shortened by 2 bases and J by 2 bases, with 9 bases between the two germline ends. The CDR3 sequence is 14 residues long. Germline values: CDR1 KGHSH, CDR2 LQKENI. The CDR3 DNA is TGTGCCAGCTCACCATCGACAGAAAACTATGGCTACACCTTC. Translating gives CASSPSTENYGYTF.

This CDR3 reads CASSSELAGGLEQFF. The CDR3 DNA sequence: TGTGCCAGCAGTTCCGAACTAGCGGGGGGGCTCGAGCAGTTCTTC. The chain uses TRBV6-5 and TRBJ2-1; 13 bases align to TRBD2. Germline V gene lookup returns CDR1 MNHEY and CDR2 SVGAGI. This CDR3 is built from 15 residues. V gave up 4 bases and J gave up 10 bases; unmatched junction bases: 7.

The genes are TRBV6-5 and TRBJ2-1; the match to TRBD1 covers 11 bases. Germline values: CDR1 MNHEY, CDR2 SVGAGI. This CDR3 has 15 amino acids. With V trimmed by 2 bases and J by 6 bases, 3 bases remained unmatched. CDR3 sequence (DNA): TGTGCCAGCAGTTACGCCGGGACAGGGGGCAATGAGCAGTTCTTC. It codes for CASSYAGTGGNEQFF.

The CDR3 bases are TGTGCCAGCAGCTCGGACAGCTTTTATGGCTACACCTTC. This codes for CASSSDSFYGYTF. The chain combines TRBV6-1 with TRBJ1-2; TRBD1 is a possible D gene (6 bases). This CDR3 spans 13 amino acids. Trimming took off 6 bases at V and 5 bases at J, with 13 bases between the two ends. The germline CDR1 and CDR2 sequences are MNHNS and SASEGT.

The chain is built from TRBV5-4 and TRBJ1-1; D ambiguous. Trimming took 2 bases from V and 1 from J, leaving 12 bases between them. CDR3 size: 15 residues. Germline V gene lookup returns CDR1 SGHNT and CDR2 YYREEE (reference sequence). The CDR3 spells CASSFERAKNTEAFF. The CDR3 region has the DNA TGTGCCAGCAGCTTTGAAAGAGCTAAGAACACTGAAGCTTTCTTT.

This chain uses TRBV18 with TRBJ1-5; 7 positions agree with TRBD1. The germline CDR1 and CDR2 sequences are KGHSH and LQKENI. The V and J ends lost 5 bases and 0 bases, in that order; junction bases with no gene match: 4. The CDR3 sequence is 15 residues long. For the CDR3, the DNA is TGTGCCAGCTCAGTTACAGGGGATAGCAATCAGCCCCAGCATTTT. Translated, it gives CASSVTGDSNQPQHF.

The chain uses TRBV6-5 and TRBJ2-6; D is ambiguous. Trimming shortened V by 4 bases and J by 0 bases, and 7 bases separated the two germline ends. Germline CDR1 is MNHEY and CDR2 is SVGAGI. This CDR3 region has 15 residues. The CDR3 region is CASSSPSSGANVLTF. CDR3 nucleotides: TGTGCCAGCAGTTCACCTAGCTCTGGGGCCAACGTCCTGACTTTC.

The V and J genes are TRBV19 and TRBJ2-3, with 8 positions matching TRBD2. Germline-derived CDR1 and CDR2 are LNHDA and SQIVND (reference sequence). V lost 4 bases and J lost 0; bases outside the gene matches: 6. This CDR3 is 16 amino acids long. The CDR3 DNA reads TGTGCCAGTAGTAGGCGGGGGGCCCCCAGCACAGATACGCAGTATTTT. It specifies CASSRRGAPSTDTQYF.